This T cell receptor (beta chain) was sequenced during a study of CD8+CD57+ T cells in acquired aplastic anemia (dated by TCRdb to the late 2010s). In the study overall: DNA extracted from sorted CD4+ and CD8+ cells had a mean of around 3.3 ug, with a range of 0.2 to 27.4 ug. CD8+CD57+ expansion was defined as a frequency above the mean frequency observed in healthy subjects.

Patients chosen for sequencing had shown expansion of CD8+CD57+ cells by flow cytometry. Severe acquired aplastic anemia was diagnosed in all patients according to International Study of Aplastic Anemia and Agranulocytosis and Camitta criteria. Patients had received no therapy at the time of blood sampling. In the study, sorted CD4+ and CD8+ blood T cells from patients with severe aplastic anemia and from healthy subjects underwent deep sequencing of TCR repertoires. Patients were enrolled under clinicaltrials.gov protocols 00001620, 01623167, 00001397, 00071045, 00081523 and 00961064 in the USA. Ficoll-Paque density gradient centrifugation was used to isolate peripheral blood mononuclear cells. Before DNA extraction, CD4+ and CD8+ T cells were sorted with FACS or magnetic beads. Genomic DNA served as template for TCR beta VDJ combination and CDR3 sequence profiling. An Illumina HiSeq 2000 was the platform used for TCR repertoire sequencing. In the original analysis: TRBV/TRBJ rearrangement plots, CDR3 size and DJ length profiles, and Simpson's diversity index were used to assess repertoires. The immunodominant clone was defined as the most abundant DNA sequence in deep sequencing data. CDR3 amino acid sequences were screened for sharing across subjects and compared with published repertoires and the VDJdb database. TCRdb trimmed the raw reads at Q25, called clones with MiXCR and kept productive beta chains. Rows are combined by CDR3 protein, so each entry shows the most common genes and DNA. Here the V and J calls rest on TCRdb's processing, not on the authors' analysis. The sample contains 150,000 to 200,000 distinct CDR3 sequences, roughly 43% of them found a single time. More than 0.95% of the sample rests with the top ten.

Deletion took 5 bases off V and 3 bases off J, with a span of 19 bases between the germline ends. CDR1 is given as WSHSY and CDR2 as SAAADI, both from the germline V gene. Reading from cysteine to phenylalanine, the CDR3 counts 16 amino acids. The only DNA kept is the CDR3, 48 bases in frame from the first base. This clonotype was detected many times. This receptor's antigen is unknown. No base quality values were provided; no much bigger clone lies one nucleotide off. Overall study results and their limits: Patients and healthy controls showed no significant difference in CD8+ Simpson's diversity (P=0.060). Roughly 29 CD8+ CDR3 sequences were found to be shared between patients and controls, but these sequences appeared to be highly expressed in patients and within the immunodominant clones of the patients.

Input material: sorted CD4+, CD8+, or CD8+CD57+ T cells (not recorded which) from PBMCs. This receptor was taken from a human donor with aplastic anemia. The chain joins TRBV10-2 to TRBJ2-5; perhaps TRBD1 is the D gene, with 5 bases matching. For the CDR3, the sequence is CASSRYRGAEKETQYF. Read as DNA, the sequence is TGCGCCAGCAGTAGATATCGTGGGGCAGAAAAAGAGACCCAGTACTTC.